This TCR beta chain was captured in a study of T cells in Graves' hyperthyroidism and ophthalmopathy. It was RNA transcripts that yielded the amplified TCR beta CDR3 regions. Researchers ran a first-round RT-PCR on the TCR CDR3 using the HTBI primer set. TCRdb passed the multiplex PCR reads through MiXCR, listing each CDR3 protein once. Found here are 300,000 to 350,000 distinct CDR3 sequences, 16% of them singletons; the top ten hold approximately 31%. Ten or more counts support this clonotype. This TCR was sampled from a man under 40 with Graves' hyperthyroidism. The sequencing sample was made of blood.

CDR3 nucleotide sequence: TGCAGTGCTAGAGGAGTCGGGGCGACCTACGAGCAGTACTTC. It translates to CSARGVGATYEQYF. The chain joins TRBV20-1 to TRBJ2-7; either TRBD1 or TRBD2 may supply D (5 bases each). Germline assignment: CDR1 DFQATT and CDR2 SNEGSKA (reference sequence). V was clipped by 1 base and J by 2 bases, with 12 bases between them. The CDR3 extends over 14 amino acids.